Listed here are 31 T cell receptor beta chains from one sample, sequenced in a study of cytomegalovirus exposure and HLA in healthy donors. Use of 60 Vbeta and 13 Jbeta primers characterized the PCR. TCRdb keeps only in-frame clones here, not all; method: immunoSEQ multiplex PCR. The sample shows about 120,000 clones, 81% of them seen only once. The material sequenced was PBMCs. The source is a woman in her twenties or thirties in good health and CMV-seronegative.

V and J are TRBV6-5 and TRBJ1-1; D is unclear. The V end was cut by 6 bases, the J end by 0 bases, with 11 bases between. The length of the CDR3 is 14 residues. Germline V gene sequence: CDR1 MNHEY, CDR2 SVGAGI. This CDR3 is CASRERLMNTEAFF. Written as DNA, the CDR3 is TGTGCCAGCAGAGAGCGACTGATGAACACTGAAGCTTTCTTT.

J is TRBJ2-1 and V is TRBV5-1, with TRBD2 as a possible D gene (6 bases). This CDR3 is built from 16 residues. The V end was cut by 0 bases, the J end by 6 bases, with 16 bases between. Germline loops: CDR1 SGHRS, CDR2 YFSETQ. DNA of the CDR3: TGCGCCAGCAGCTTGGCCGAGACTAGTGGGGGCAATGAGCAGTTCTTC. Its translation: CASSLAETSGGNEQFF.

The chain has TRBV10-3 and TRBJ2-3; TRBD2 matches at 10 bases. This CDR3 is 16 amino acids long. V was clipped by 4 bases and J by 2 bases; unmatched bases: 6. Germline values: CDR1 ENHRY, CDR2 SYGVKD. The CDR3 nucleotides are TGTGCCATCAGTGCCCGGACTAGCGGATTCACAGATACGCAGTATTTT. Translating gives CAISARTSGFTDTQYF.

The chain is built from TRBV9 and TRBJ2-6; D call uncertain. Germline CDR1 reads SGDLS; CDR2 reads YYNGEE. The CDR3 runs to 16 residues. With 3 bases removed from V and 0 bases from J, the gap between germline ends came to 10 bases. The DNA of the CDR3 is TGTGCCAGCAGCGCACGACACTCCTCTGGGGCCAACGTCCTGACTTTC. It specifies CASSARHSSGANVLTF. Drawing the rest from reference TRBV9 and TRBJ2-6, the complete variable domain is DSGVTQTPKHLITATGQRVTLRCSPRSGDLSVYWYQQSLDQGLQFLIQYYNGEERAKGNILERFSAQQFPDLHSELNLSSLELGDSALYFCASSARHSSGANVLTFGAGSRLTVL.

In its sample, this clone was seen once. The chain employs TRBV11-1 and TRBJ2-7, with TRBD1 matching 8 bases. This CDR3 has 15 residues. Germline V gene data show CDR1 as SGHAT and CDR2 as FQDESV (reference sequence). The V gene end was trimmed by 5 bases and the J gene end by 0 bases; junction bases not matched to a gene: 6. As DNA, the CDR3 is TGTGCCAGCAGCGTACAGGGGGAGAGCTCCTACGAGCAGTACTTC. Protein product: CASSVQGESSYEQYF. Drawing the rest from reference TRBV11-1 and TRBJ2-7, the complete variable domain is EAEVAQSPRYKITEKSQAVAFWCDPISGHATLYWYRQILGQGPELLVQFQDESVVDDSQLPKDRFSAERLKGVDSTLKIQPAELGDSAMYLCASSVQGESSYEQYFGPGTRLTVT.

The CDR3 protein is CASSQVAGGSSHNEQFF. CDR3 DNA sequence: TGCGCCAGCAGCCAGGTAGCGGGAGGGTCGAGTCACAATGAGCAGTTCTTC. The rearrangement joins TRBV4-1 to TRBJ2-1, with TRBD2 identical over 11 bases. From germline, CDR1 is MGHRA and CDR2 YSYEKL. The trim removed 3 bases at V and 5 bases at J, leaving 9 bases unmatched. This CDR3 comprises 17 residues.

The table lists this clone with a few counts. V usage is TRBV4-3 and J usage is TRBJ2-7; maybe TRBD1 (6 bases). Germline CDR1 reads LGHNA; CDR2 reads YSLEER. The CDR3 spans 15 residues. Between the trimmed V and J ends, which lost 2 bases and 6 bases, there was a span of 17 bases. Here the CDR3 reads CASSQQPSTGGEQYF. The CDR3 region has the DNA TGCGCCAGCAGCCAACAACCCTCGACAGGTGGCGAGCAGTACTTC.

The genes are TRBV18 and TRBJ1-1; TRBD1 aligns across 10 bases. CDR1 KGHSH and CDR2 LQKENI come from the germline V gene. The CDR3 spans 15 residues. Losses at the gene ends were 2 bases for V and 4 bases for J; bases not matched to a gene: 4. Here the CDR3 DNA reads TGTGCCAGCTCACCAATGGACAGGGGGAGCACTGAAGCTTTCTTT. Encoded protein: CASSPMDRGSTEAFF.

The chain has TRBV15 and TRBJ2-3, with D possibly being TRBD2 (5 bases). The V end was cut by 1 base, the J end by 0 bases, with 8 bases between. Per germline, CDR1 LNHNV and CDR2 YYDKDF (reference sequence). CDR3 size: 15 residues. The DNA for the CDR3 is TGTGCCACCAGCAGAGCCGGGGATAGCACAGATACGCAGTATTTT. Translation: CATSRAGDSTDTQYF.

This clone was observed once. The chain couples TRBV7-9 to TRBJ1-4, with 8 nucleotides matching TRBD1. CDR3 length: 13 residues. The trim removed 3 bases at V and 8 bases at J, leaving 2 bases unmatched. Germline CDR1 reads SEHNR; CDR2 reads FQNEAQ (reference sequence). The CDR3 spells CASSFSGGEKLFF. The CDR3 nucleotides read TGTGCCAGCAGCTTCTCAGGGGGCGAAAAACTGTTTTTT.

The chain is built from TRBV9 and TRBJ1-5; D is unclear. CDR1 and CDR2 (germline): SGDLS, YYNGEE. The CDR3 spans 13 residues. Trimming shortened V by 5 bases and J by 7 bases, and 13 bases separated the two germline ends. Here the CDR3 reads CASSPSREQPQHF. The DNA for the CDR3 is TGTGCCAGCAGTCCATCACGGGAACAGCCCCAGCATTTT. The full variable domain, completed using reference TRBV9 and TRBJ1-5, is DSGVTQTPKHLITATGQRVTLRCSPRSGDLSVYWYQQSLDQGLQFLIQYYNGEERAKGNILERFSAQQFPDLHSELNLSSLELGDSALYFCASSPSREQPQHFGDGTRLSIL.

The chain links TRBV6-1 to TRBJ2-7; D possibly corresponds to TRBD2 (5 bases). Trimming stripped 7 bases from V and 7 bases from J, with 17 bases between. There are 13 residues in the CDR3. The germline V gene encodes CDR1 MNHNS and CDR2 SASEGT. The CDR3 bases are TGTGCCAGCATCGTGAGCGGAAGGGCGGAGCAGTACTTC. This encodes CASIVSGRAEQYF.

The chain couples TRBV30 to TRBJ1-2; D is ambiguous. The CDR3 sequence is 10 residues long. Germline V gives CDR1 GTSNPN, CDR2 SVGIG (reference sequence). V lost 5 bases, J lost 10 bases, and 11 bases lay in between. CDR3 protein: CAWSDLVYTF. In nucleotides, the CDR3 is TGTGCCTGGTCCGACTTGGTCTACACCTTC.

CDR3 in DNA: TGCGCCAGCAGCCAAGGGTCCAGGGTCAATGAGCAGTTCTTC. Translating it yields CASSQGSRVNEQFF. The V and J genes are TRBV4-3 and TRBJ2-1; tentative D call: TRBD1 (5 bases). Germline lookup yields CDR1 LGHNA and CDR2 YSLEER. Trimming stripped 1 base from V and 6 bases from J, with 10 bases between. The CDR3 extends over 14 amino acids.

This clone was seen just once. The gene calls are TRBV11-3 and TRBJ2-1; a weak D match, TRBD2 (5 bases). V lost 5 bases and J 7 bases, leaving 15 bases between the germline ends. CDR1 is SGHNT, CDR2 YENEEA, per germline. The CDR3 is 14 residues long. CDR3 region: CASSQDGRSNEQFF. Here the CDR3 DNA reads TGTGCCAGCAGCCAAGATGGGAGAAGTAATGAGCAGTTCTTC. Drawing the rest from reference TRBV11-3 and TRBJ2-1, the complete variable domain is EAGVVQSPRYKIIEKKQPVAFWCNPISGHNTLYWYLQNLGQGPELLIRYENEEAVDDSQLPKDRFSAERLKGVDSTLKIQPAELGDSAVYLCASSQDGRSNEQFFGPGTRLTVL.

CDR3 bases: TGTGCCAGCAGTGATTTGCGGGGGAGGTATGGCTACACCTTC. Amino acids: CASSDLRGRYGYTF. The J gene is TRBJ1-2, the V gene TRBV2, with D perhaps TRBD1 (5 bases). The CDR3 is 14 amino acids. Trimming took 3 bases from V and 5 from J, leaving 13 bases between them. The germline CDR1 and CDR2 sequences are SNHLY and FYNNEI.

The CDR3 spells CASTTIGDFSDTQYF. The CDR3 nucleotides are TGTGCCAGCACCACCATTGGAGATTTCTCGGATACGCAGTATTTT. The rearrangement links TRBV25-1 to TRBJ2-3, with D unclear. The V gene's germline CDR1 is MGHDK and CDR2 SYGVNS. This CDR3 is 15 amino acids long. Trimming shortened V by 7 bases and J by 6 bases, and 20 bases separated the two germline ends.

This clone was recorded only once. V gene TRBV12-5 combines with J gene TRBJ2-2; a possible D gene is TRBD1 (6 bases). Germline V gene data show CDR1 as LGHNT and CDR2 as FRNRAP. The CDR3 is made up of 16 amino acids. The V end lost 2 bases, the J end lost 4 bases, and 14 bases lay between the germline ends. The CDR3, as DNA: TGTGCTAGTGGTTTGACGCAGGGGTACAGCACCGGGGAGCTGTTTTTT. Encoded protein: CASGLTQGYSTGELFF.

This clone was found once. The chain employs TRBV27 and TRBJ2-7, with a possible D match to TRBD1 (5 bases). The V gene's germline CDR1 is MNHEY and CDR2 SMNVEV (reference sequence). This CDR3 contains 13 residues. The V end was cut by 2 bases, the J end by 4 bases, with 9 bases between. This CDR3 is CASSLRGGYEQYF. Written as DNA, the CDR3 is TGTGCCAGCAGTTTAAGGGGTGGGTACGAGCAGTACTTC.

A few counts support this clone. V gene TRBV29-1 combines with J gene TRBJ1-1; TRBD1 might be the D (5 bases). The CDR3 consists of 13 residues. From germline, CDR1 is SQVTM and CDR2 ANQGSEA. V lost 6 bases, J lost 1 base, and 12 bases lay in between. The CDR3 DNA sequence: TGCAGCGTCCAAGGGGCAGAGAACACTGAAGCTTTCTTT. Translated: CSVQGAENTEAFF.

Turning to this clone: Other DNA sequences of this sample code for an identical CDR3. The chain joins TRBV28 to TRBJ2-5; the D is unclear. The germline V and J ends were trimmed by 2 bases and 1 base, with 8 bases remaining between them. The CDR3 runs to 14 residues. Germline V gene lookup returns CDR1 MDHEN and CDR2 SYDVKM. In DNA form, the CDR3 reads TGTGCCAGCAGTTTAGGGCAGCTCCAAGAGACCCAGTACTTC. This sequence encodes CASSLGQLQETQYF.

V gene TRBV7-2 combines with J gene TRBJ2-4; 11 bases align to TRBD2. Germline lookup yields CDR1 SGHTA and CDR2 FQGNSA. The CDR3 runs 15 residues. The junction had 4 bases not matched to a gene; V was cut back by 3 bases and J by 6 bases. This CDR3 is CASSFTGTSGNIQYF. DNA of the CDR3: TGTGCCAGCAGCTTTACCGGGACTAGCGGAAACATTCAGTACTTC.

V is TRBV27 and J is TRBJ2-2; a possible D gene is TRBD2 (6 bases). CDR1 is MNHEY, CDR2 SMNVEV, per germline (reference sequence). CDR3 length: 16 residues. V was clipped by 2 bases and J by 4 bases, with 14 bases between them. In DNA form, the CDR3 reads TGTGCCAGCAGTTTAATAGTCTTCGGGGGCACCGGGGAGCTGTTTTTT. Amino acids: CASSLIVFGGTGELFF.

The V and J genes are TRBV5-6 and TRBJ1-1; D uncertain. CDR3 length: 14 residues. From germline, CDR1 is SGHDT and CDR2 YYEEEE. Trimming left V 0 bases short and J 1 base short, with 7 bases between. The CDR3 protein is CASSLVGGNTEAFF. For the CDR3, the DNA is TGTGCCAGCAGCTTGGTTGGCGGGAACACTGAAGCTTTCTTT.

Comments on this clone: Distinct nucleotide sequences in the sample also encode this CDR3. This chain joins TRBV5-1 and TRBJ2-7; possibly TRBD2 for D (5 bases). V lost 4 bases and J 4 bases, leaving 12 bases between the germline ends. The CDR3 loop spans 13 amino acids. Looked up from germline, CDR1 is SGHRS and CDR2 is YFSETQ. The CDR3: CASSRGVGYEQYF. The CDR3 region has the DNA TGCGCCAGCAGCCGGGGAGTAGGTTACGAGCAGTACTTC. Filled out from reference TRBV5-1 and TRBJ2-7, the complete variable domain reads KAGVTQTPRYLIKTRGQQVTLSCSPISGHRSVSWYQQTPGQGLQFLFEYFSETQRNKGNFPGRFSGRQFSNSRSEMNVSTLELGDSALYLCASSRGVGYEQYFGPGTRLTVT.

The V and J genes are TRBV7-6 and TRBJ2-1, with D maybe TRBD2 (5 bases). The CDR3 length is 16 residues. Germline V gives CDR1 SGHVS, CDR2 FNYEAQ. V was cut by 2 bases and J by 4 bases, with 15 bases left in between. CDR3 bases: TGTGCCAGCAGCTTATATTCGAGCGGATCTTACAATGAGCAGTTCTTC. Its protein product is CASSLYSSGSYNEQFF.

J is TRBJ1-1 and V is TRBV18; 7 bases align to TRBD1. This CDR3 has 13 amino acids. Germline CDR1 and CDR2: KGHSH and LQKENI. J lost 3 bases, V lost 6 bases, and 4 bases had no gene match. The CDR3 sequence: CASSSGQDTEAFF. The CDR3 nucleotides read TGTGCCAGCTCTTCCGGACAGGACACTGAAGCTTTCTTT.

The genes are TRBV2 and TRBJ2-7; D perhaps matches TRBD2 (5 bases). V was pared by 5 bases and J by 3 bases, with 14 bases between. CDR1 and CDR2 (germline): SNHLY, FYNNEI. CDR3 length: 14 residues. The CDR3 is CASSTGNGGYEQYF. DNA for the CDR3: TGTGCCAGCAGTACGGGAAACGGTGGCTACGAGCAGTACTTC. Complete variable domain (other parts from reference TRBV2 and TRBJ2-7): EPEVTQTPSHQVTQMGQEVILRCVPISNHLYFYWYRQILGQKVEFLVSFYNNEISEKSEIFDDQFSVERPDGSNFTLKIRSTKLEDSAMYFCASSTGNGGYEQYFGPGTRLTVT.

This chain joins TRBV19 and TRBJ2-7; no definite D call. The CDR3 has 15 amino acids. The germline V gene has CDR1 LNHDA and CDR2 SQIVND (reference sequence). V lost 6 bases and J lost 2, with 17 bases in between. DNA for the CDR3: TGTGCCAGTAGCCTGCTAGTCTCTAGACCCTACGAGCAGTACTTC. Protein: CASSLLVSRPYEQYF.

The chain carries TRBV6-5 and TRBJ2-1, with 8 nucleotides matching TRBD2. The J segment lost 8 bases and the V segment lost 3 bases, leaving 12 bases of the junction unmatched. This CDR3 spans 16 amino acids. Germline CDR1 reads MNHEY; CDR2 reads SVGAGI. CDR3 in DNA: TGTGCCAGCAGTTATGGTAGCGGGAAGGGATTTTATGAGCAGTTCTTC. It is translated as CASSYGSGKGFYEQFF.

The J gene is TRBJ2-7, the V gene TRBV25-1; TRBD2 matches at 11 bases. Per the germline V gene, CDR1 is MGHDK and CDR2 is SYGVNS. Trimming at V came to 6 bases and at J to 7 bases, leaving 8 bases not matched to a gene. The CDR3 length is 14 residues. The CDR3 reads CASSQLAGVGEQYF. CDR3 DNA sequence: TGTGCCAGCAGCCAACTAGCGGGAGTGGGTGAGCAGTACTTC.